This is a list of T cell receptor beta chains from one sample in a study of T-cell memory formation after mild COVID-19. TCRdb independently ran MiXCR on the 5' RACE reads; one entry per CDR3 protein. This sample has over 350,000 distinct CDR3 sequences, with roughly 15% found just once. Sequenced material: PBMCs or a T cell subset sorted from them (not recorded which). The receptors stem from a man between 18 and 35 years old who had mild COVID-19 (a few samples of this study predate the infection). Cell type and time point are not known. CDR3s include the opening cysteine and the closing phenylalanine or tryptophan. The order of the fields is J gene, V gene, D gene, clone size, CDR3 DNA, CDR3 protein. A D gene is named only where the DNA matches it firmly. Size tells how often a clone was seen (once, few, many) or the class of an expanded clone, and some rows leave it out.

J gene: TRBJ1-5
V gene: TRBV6-2/TRBV6-3
D gene: TRBD1
clone size: few
CDR3 DNA: TGTGCCAGCAGTGAAACACAGGGGTACGGGCCCCAGCATTTT
CDR3 protein: CASSETQGYGPQHF

J gene: TRBJ2-1
V gene: TRBV3-1
D gene: TRBD2
clone size: few
CDR3 DNA: TGTGCCAGCAGCCGGGGGATTCGTGCTAGCGGGGCGCCCTCCTACAATGAGCAGTTCTTC
CDR3 protein: CASSRGIRASGAPSYNEQFF

J gene: TRBJ1-1
V gene: TRBV11-3
D gene: .
clone size: once
CDR3 DNA: TGTGCCAGCAGCTCCCCGGATGAAGCTTTCTTT
CDR3 protein: CASSSPDEAFF

J gene: TRBJ1-1
V gene: TRBV12-5
D gene: .
clone size: .
CDR3 DNA: TGTGCTAGTGTTATTCCCCCAGGAGAAGCTTTCTTT
CDR3 protein: CASVIPPGEAFF

J gene: TRBJ1-3
V gene: TRBV12-3/TRBV12-4
D gene: .
clone size: few
CDR3 DNA: TGTGCCAGCAGTTCCATGGCCGGCGGGAAAAACACCATATATTTT
CDR3 protein: CASSSMAGGKNTIYF

J gene: TRBJ1-4
V gene: TRBV6-1
D gene: .
clone size: few
CDR3 DNA: TGTGCCAGCAGTGAAGGGCTGCCAACTAATGAAAAACTGTTTTTT
CDR3 protein: CASSEGLPTNEKLFF

J gene: TRBJ2-3
V gene: TRBV13
D gene: TRBD1
clone size: .
CDR3 DNA: TGTGCCAGCAGCTCTCCGGGACAGGGGATCGCAGATACGCAGTATTTT
CDR3 protein: CASSSPGQGIADTQYF

J gene: TRBJ2-6
V gene: TRBV4-3
D gene: .
clone size: .
CDR3 DNA: TGCGCCAGCAGCCAATTTGGGGGTTCTGGGGCCAACGTCCTGACTTTC
CDR3 protein: CASSQFGGSGANVLTF

J gene: TRBJ2-1
V gene: TRBV7-2
D gene: TRBD2
clone size: .
CDR3 DNA: TGTGCCAGCAGTCCGCGACCGGGACTAGCGGGGGCCAATGAGCAGTTCTTC
CDR3 protein: CASSPRPGLAGANEQFF

J gene: TRBJ1-6
V gene: TRBV7-2
D gene: TRBD1
clone size: .
CDR3 DNA: TGTGCCAGCAGGATCCTAGGGGGCACCTATAATTCACCCCTCCACTTT
CDR3 protein: CASRILGGTYNSPLHF

J gene: TRBJ2-7
V gene: TRBV7-6
D gene: TRBD1
clone size: few
CDR3 DNA: TGTGCCAGCAGTCGCGGGACAGGGGAGCAGTACTTC
CDR3 protein: CASSRGTGEQYF

J gene: TRBJ2-7
V gene: TRBV7-6
D gene: TRBD1
clone size: few
CDR3 DNA: TGTGCCAGCAGCTTAGAGACAGGGGCCGAGCAGTACTTC
CDR3 protein: CASSLETGAEQYF

J gene: TRBJ1-5
V gene: TRBV20-1
D gene: .
clone size: .
CDR3 DNA: TGCAGTGCTAGAGATCGGCAGGGCTTTCAGCCCCAGCATTTT
CDR3 protein: CSARDRQGFQPQHF

J gene: TRBJ2-2
V gene: TRBV15
D gene: .
clone size: .
CDR3 DNA: TGTGCCACCGGAGACACAGCGAACACCGGGGAGCTGTTTTTT
CDR3 protein: CATGDTANTGELFF

J gene: TRBJ1-1
V gene: TRBV7-3
D gene: .
clone size: many
CDR3 DNA: TGTGCCAGCAGCCCTCAGGGACGGAACACTGAAGCTTTCTTT
CDR3 protein: CASSPQGRNTEAFF

J gene: TRBJ2-3
V gene: TRBV10-3
D gene: .
clone size: .
CDR3 DNA: TGTGCCACCCGCCCGGGGGACACAGATACGCAGTATTTT
CDR3 protein: CATRPGDTDTQYF

J gene: TRBJ1-1
V gene: TRBV6-5
D gene: .
clone size: .
CDR3 DNA: TGTGCCACGACCCGGGGTCGGAACACTGAAGCTTTCTTT
CDR3 protein: CATTRGRNTEAFF

J gene: TRBJ1-1
V gene: TRBV7-8
D gene: .
clone size: .
CDR3 DNA: TGTGCCAGCAGCACTCAGGGGATCTCCACTGAAGCTTTCTTT
CDR3 protein: CASSTQGISTEAFF

J gene: TRBJ2-7
V gene: TRBV5-1
D gene: .
clone size: few
CDR3 DNA: TGCGCCAGCAGCTCGGGGGACGGATCCTACGGGCAGTACTTC
CDR3 protein: CASSSGDGSYGQYF

J gene: TRBJ2-3
V gene: TRBV28
D gene: .
clone size: .
CDR3 DNA: TGTGCCAGCCCTCCTTTAGGACAGATCGGTCGGAACACAGATACGCAGTATTTT
CDR3 protein: CASPPLGQIGRNTDTQYF

J gene: TRBJ2-7
V gene: TRBV12-3/TRBV12-4
D gene: .
clone size: .
CDR3 DNA: TGTGCCAGCAGTGTAGAGACCCAGGGACGCGAGCAGTACTTC
CDR3 protein: CASSVETQGREQYF

J gene: TRBJ1-6
V gene: TRBV20-1
D gene: .
clone size: .
CDR3 DNA: TGCAGTGCTAGTCCCGGGGCAAATTCACCCCTCCACTTT
CDR3 protein: CSASPGANSPLHF

J gene: TRBJ2-5
V gene: TRBV5-4
D gene: TRBD2
clone size: few
CDR3 DNA: TGTGCCAGCAACAGCGGGGGGGACGAGACCCAGTACTTC
CDR3 protein: CASNSGGDETQYF

J gene: TRBJ2-1
V gene: TRBV24-1
D gene: .
clone size: few
CDR3 DNA: TGTGCCACCAGTGATTCTAGACAGGGAGGCTACAATGAGCAGTTCTTC
CDR3 protein: CATSDSRQGGYNEQFF